This T cell receptor beta chain comes out of a study of identifying expanded T cells in peripheral blood. Points on this clone: The antigen is unknown.

The V and J ends lost 7 bases and 4 bases, in that order; junction bases with no gene match: 16. The CDR3 is made up of 18 amino acids. The method was immunoSEQ multiplex PCR; TCRdb's version includes in-frame clones alone and lacks a portion of them. Of 85,000 to 120,000 clones in the sample, around 88% are singletons; the top ten hold 13% to 15%. Notes on the study in general: Clone count variance between approximately two-week samples rose with total template count. Over approximately two and four weeks, about 15 and 19 clones changed, versus around 1.2 between replicates.

The chain recombines TRBV23-1 with TRBJ1-6; 7 bases match TRBD1. TRBV23-1 is an ORF for which the function is uncertain. The receptor's source is a person aged 18 to 75 in good health. The sequencing sample was made of blood. CDR3 nucleotide sequence: TGCGCCAGCATAAACTGTGGAGAATACAGGGGATATAATTCACCCCTCCACTTT. Translation: CASINCGEYRGYNSPLHF.